The rows below give T cell receptor beta chains drawn from one sample of a study of T cell changes during pregnancy in multiple sclerosis. Libraries were prepared by immunoSEQ multiplex PCR; TCRdb keeps only in-frame clonotypes and omits some of them. The table records more than 50,000 clones, more than 75% of them present only once. The source was peripheral blood, collected in the first trimester of pregnancy. These receptors were obtained from a female donor in good health, enrolled as a control in a pregnancy study. The CDR3 runs from the conserved cysteine through the conserved F or W. A D gene is named only where the DNA matches it firmly. Size is stated for part of the rows, as once, few or many counts, or as a class when the clone is expanded.

-,TRBV9,TRBJ1-2,-,TGTGCCAGCAGCGTAGTAGCAAGGGGCGGATATGGCTACACCTTC,CASSVVARGGYGYTF
-,TRBV30,TRBJ2-2,few,TGTGCCTGGAGTGTAGTAGGGCAGGGAGGCACCGGGGAGCTGTTTTTT,CAWSVVGQGGTGELFF
-,TRBV18,TRBJ1-1,-,TGTGCCAGCTCACGAGCGAACACTGAAGCTTTCTTT,CASSRANTEAFF
TRBD1,TRBV7-8,TRBJ1-2,-,TGTGCCAGCAGCTTAGGTCTGGGACAGGTAGACTATGGCTACACCTTC,CASSLGLGQVDYGYTF
TRBD2,TRBV7-8,TRBJ2-3,-,TGTGCCAGCAGCTCTTGGGCGGGGGGGGGCACAGATACGCAGTATTTT,CASSSWAGGGTDTQYF
-,TRBV6-5,TRBJ1-2,-,TGTGCCAGCAGTTACCGAGGGACTAACTATGGCTACACCTTC,CASSYRGTNYGYTF
-,TRBV28,TRBJ2-7,-,TGTGCCAGCAGCTTCGCACCGGGTCTCGTTCGTCACGAGCAGTACTTC,CASSFAPGLVRHEQYF
TRBD1,TRBV6-5,TRBJ1-1,once,TGTGCCAGCAGGCGGGGGGACCATTCAGGGGGAGCTTTCTTT,CASRRGDHSGGAFF
-,TRBV19,TRBJ1-4,-,TGTGCCAGTAGCAGCGGAGAATCGGCAACTAATGAAAAACTGTTTTTT,CASSSGESATNEKLFF
-,TRBV2,TRBJ1-2,-,TGTGCCAGCAGAGAGGAGGGAGGCTACACCTTC,CASREEGGYTF
TRBD2,TRBV19,TRBJ2-1,-,TGTGCCTCCGCGGGGGGATTTTACAATGAGCAGTTCTTC,CASAGGFYNEQFF
-,TRBV7-9,TRBJ2-7,-,TGTGCCAGCAGCACCGGAACAGGGACGCACGAGCAGTACTTC,CASSTGTGTHEQYF
-,TRBV4-3,TRBJ2-5,-,TGCGCCAGCAGCCAAGATGGGGGGAGACTTCAGTACTTC,CASSQDGGRLQYF
-,TRBV5-4,TRBJ1-2,-,TGTGCCAGCAGCTTGGGGGCAGTCTATGGCTACACCTTC,CASSLGAVYGYTF
TRBD1,TRBV30,TRBJ1-5,-,TGTGCCTGGAGCACCGTACAGGGGGCGGGGGATATAAGCAATCAGCCCCAGCATTTT,CAWSTVQGAGDISNQPQHF
-,TRBV6-5,TRBJ1-4,-,TGTGCCAGCAGTCCCCTTGCCCAGAATAATGAAAAACTGTTTTTT,CASSPLAQNNEKLFF
TRBD2,TRBV6-1,TRBJ2-5,-,TGTGCCAGCAGTGAAGGGGGACTAGCCGTAGAGACCCAGTACTTC,CASSEGGLAVETQYF
TRBD1,TRBV5-1,TRBJ2-7,-,TGCGCCAGCAGCTTGGGGACAGGTGGACCCTACGAGCAGTACTTC,CASSLGTGGPYEQYF
-,TRBV4-2,TRBJ2-1,-,TGTGCCAGCAGCCAAGATGGACAGTACAATGAGCAGTTCTTC,CASSQDGQYNEQFF
-,TRBV19,TRBJ1-5,few,TGTGCGACTACAGGGCCCGGCAATCAGCCCCAGCATTTT,CATTGPGNQPQHF
TRBD2,TRBV30,TRBJ2-3,-,TGTGCCTGGAGTGTACTAGCGGGGGGAGATACGCAGTATTTT,CAWSVLAGGDTQYF
-,TRBV2,TRBJ1-2,-,TGTGCCAGCAGTGTTCGGCTCGGGGGCTACACCTTC,CASSVRLGGYTF
-,TRBV29-1,TRBJ1-2,-,TGCAGCGTTGAATTCCCCGGGGCTAACTATGGCTACACCTTC,CSVEFPGANYGYTF
-,TRBV9,TRBJ2-5,once,TGTGCCAGCAGCGTAGGGCAGGGAGGAGAGACCCAGTACTTC,CASSVGQGGETQYF
TRBD1,TRBV7-3,TRBJ1-1,-,TGTGCCAGCAGTCTCCAGGAGGGGACAGGGGAGGACACTGAAGCTTTCTTT,CASSLQEGTGEDTEAFF
TRBD1,TRBV7-9,TRBJ1-1,-,TGTGCCAGCAGCTCCGGGACAGGCGTGAACACTGAAGCTTTCTTT,CASSSGTGVNTEAFF
TRBD2,TRBV11-2,TRBJ2-5,-,TGTGCCAGCAGCTCACAACTGGGGGGGGAGACCCAGTACTTC,CASSSQLGGETQYF
TRBD1,TRBV27,TRBJ2-2,-,TGTGCCAGCAGTCGGACAGGAGCCACCGGGGAGCTGTTTTTT,CASSRTGATGELFF
TRBD1,TRBV6-1,TRBJ2-5,-,TGTGCCAGCAGTCCCGGACAGGGGGAGACCCAGTACTTC,CASSPGQGETQYF
-,TRBV30,TRBJ2-3,-,TGTGCCTGGAGTGTATTGGCAGGGGGAGGGTATTTT,CAWSVLAGGGYF
-,TRBV5-1,TRBJ2-7,-,TGCGCCAGCAGCCGCACCGGGACTCCTTCCTCCTACGAGCAGTACTTC,CASSRTGTPSSYEQYF
TRBD1,TRBV19,TRBJ1-5,-,TGTGCCAGTAGTATAGAGGGCAGGGGGCTAGGGCAGCCCCAGCATTTT,CASSIEGRGLGQPQHF
-,TRBV4-3,TRBJ2-1,-,TGCGCCAGCAGCCAAGATGCTAGTAACTCCTACAATGAGCAGTTCTTC,CASSQDASNSYNEQFF
-,TRBV7-9,TRBJ1-1,-,TGTGCCAGCAGCTTCTGGCAGAACACTGAAGCTTTCTTT,CASSFWQNTEAFF
TRBD2,TRBV7-6,TRBJ2-1,-,TGTGCCAGCAGCTTACCCGGGGGGGCCTACAATGAGCAGTTCTTC,CASSLPGGAYNEQFF
-,TRBV11-2,TRBJ2-2,-,TGTGCCAGCAGCTTAGGGGAGGCCGGGGAGCTGTTTTTT,CASSLGEAGELFF
TRBD2,TRBV7-7,TRBJ2-5,-,TGTGCCAGCAGCTTAGTAGCGGGAGGGCCTACTGAGACCCAGTACTTC,CASSLVAGGPTETQYF
-,TRBV6-5,TRBJ1-5,-,TGTGCCAGCAGCCCCCAAAAGGGGGGCAATCAGCCCCAGCATTTT,CASSPQKGGNQPQHF
-,TRBV11-2,TRBJ1-4,-,TGTGCCAGCAGCTTAGTTCGGGGGGAGGGGACTAATGAAAAACTGTTTTTT,CASSLVRGEGTNEKLFF
-,TRBV6-1,TRBJ1-1,-,TGTGCCAGCGGCCCCCCCCAGGGCACGAACACTGAAGCTTTCTTT,CASGPPQGTNTEAFF
-,TRBV18,TRBJ2-7,-,TGTGCCAGCTCACCACCCACAGGGAACCCCTACGAGCAGTACTTC,CASSPPTGNPYEQYF
TRBD1,TRBV27,TRBJ1-4,-,TGTGCCAGCAAAACCTCAGGGGGCGGCGAAAAACTGTTTTTT,CASKTSGGGEKLFF
-,TRBV19,TRBJ1-1,-,TGTGCCAGTAGTACCACAGGGAATACTGAAGCTTTCTTT,CASSTTGNTEAFF
TRBD1,TRBV30,TRBJ2-1,-,TGTGCCTGGTTACAGGGGGTCCCCGCCTACAATGAGCAGTTCTTC,CAWLQGVPAYNEQFF
TRBD1,TRBV28,TRBJ1-3,-,TGTGCCAGCAGTTTAACAGGGGGCTTCGTTGGAAACACCATATATTTT,CASSLTGGFVGNTIYF
-,TRBV28,TRBJ2-2,-,TGTGCCAGCAGTTTCTCAGGGCTCACCGGGGAGCTGTTTTTT,CASSFSGLTGELFF